The 21 T cell receptor beta chains listed next were all sequenced from one sample in a study of T cell responses to AZD1222 COVID-19 vaccine. Data came from immunoSEQ multiplex PCR; TCRdb stores just in-frame clones and leaves some out. Of a few hundred thousand clones in the sample, 85% to 95% were seen once. Here the sequenced sample was peripheral blood, taken on day 0 of AZD1222 vaccination. The receptors shown here come from an adult in good health.

The V and J genes are TRBV6-5 and TRBJ2-1; D may be TRBD1 or TRBD2 (6 bases each). Between the trimmed V and J ends, which lost 6 bases and 4 bases, there was a span of 16 bases. Germline V gene sequence: CDR1 MNHEY, CDR2 SVGAGI. CDR3 size: 15 residues. CDR3: CASRAGGAEYNEQFF. The CDR3 DNA reads as TGTGCCAGCAGAGCCGGGGGCGCAGAATACAATGAGCAGTTCTTC.

V is TRBV14 and J is TRBJ2-2; TRBD2 is a possible D gene (6 bases). The V end lost 0 bases, the J end lost 7 bases, and 15 bases lay between the germline ends. Germline loops: CDR1 SGHDN, CDR2 FVKESK. There are 16 residues in the CDR3. The CDR3, as DNA: TGTGCCAGCAGCCAAGATCTTCTCCCAGCGGGCGGGGAGCTGTTTTTT. Protein: CASSQDLLPAGGELFF.

This sequence joins TRBV5-1 and TRBJ2-7; D is perhaps TRBD1 (5 bases). This CDR3 region has 15 residues. The germline gives CDR1 SGHRS, CDR2 YFSETQ. V dropped 0 bases and J dropped 3 bases, with 13 bases sitting between them. Here the CDR3 reads CASSLEVGQGYEQYF. CDR3 bases: TGCGCCAGCAGCTTGGAGGTAGGACAAGGCTACGAGCAGTACTTC. The full variable domain, with the rest looked up from reference TRBV5-1 and TRBJ2-7, is KAGVTQTPRYLIKTRGQQVTLSCSPISGHRSVSWYQQTPGQGLQFLFEYFSETQRNKGNFPGRFSGRQFSNSRSEMNVSTLELGDSALYLCASSLEVGQGYEQYFGPGTRLTVT.

The V and J genes are TRBV5-4 and TRBJ1-2; D gene unclear. V gave up 0 bases and J gave up 4 bases, with 7 bases separating them. The CDR3 runs 13 residues. Germline V gene sequence: CDR1 SGHNT, CDR2 YYREEE (reference sequence). The CDR3 DNA reads TGTGCCAGCAGCTTGGACACTGGCTATGGCTACACCTTC. It codes for CASSLDTGYGYTF.

The V call is TRBV6-5, the J call TRBJ1-2, with D possibly TRBD1 on 5 matching bases. Germline loops: CDR1 MNHEY, CDR2 SVGAGI. The CDR3 is made up of 14 amino acids. The ends were cut back, 2 bases at V and 6 bases at J, with 13 bases in the middle. The chain's CDR3 is CASSYEGRVNGYTF. CDR3 bases: TGTGCCAGCAGTTACGAGGGCAGGGTCAATGGCTACACCTTC.

The sample holds one count of this clone. V is TRBV5-1 and J is TRBJ2-1; 10 bases line up with TRBD2. Germline V gives CDR1 SGHRS, CDR2 YFSETQ. The CDR3 has 18 amino acids. Trimming took 5 bases from V and 2 from J; bases not matched to a gene: 13. The CDR3 here is CASSSGTSVSGAYNEQFF. The CDR3 DNA reads TGCGCCAGCAGTTCCGGGACTAGCGTGTCGGGGGCCTACAATGAGCAGTTCTTC.

The chain couples TRBV5-5 to TRBJ2-7; D possibly corresponds to TRBD1 (6 bases). The V end was cut by 3 bases, the J end by 1 base, with 14 bases between. This CDR3 has 15 amino acids. Germline CDR1 SGHKS, CDR2 YYEKEE (reference sequence). As DNA, the CDR3 is TGTGCCAGCAGCTCCCGGGACACATTTTCCTACGAGCAGTACTTC. Translation gives CASSSRDTFSYEQYF.

The J gene is TRBJ2-1, the V gene TRBV10-1; 12 bases are a match to TRBD2. The J segment lost 8 bases and the V segment lost 0 bases, leaving 5 bases of the junction unmatched. The germline gives CDR1 WNHNN, CDR2 SYGVQD (reference sequence). CDR3 length equals 16 residues. This CDR3 reads CASSESPTSGGDEQFF. CDR3 nucleotides: TGCGCCAGCAGTGAGTCCCCGACTAGCGGGGGTGATGAGCAGTTCTTC.

V usage is TRBV29-1 and J usage is TRBJ1-5; D not resolved. The CDR3 has 15 amino acids. From germline, CDR1 is SQVTM and CDR2 ANQGSEA. V was clipped by 4 bases and J by 0 bases, with 13 bases between them. The CDR3 here is CSVGARAYSNQPQHF. The DNA of the CDR3 is TGCAGCGTTGGCGCCCGAGCCTATAGCAATCAGCCCCAGCATTTT.

The chain joins TRBV27 to TRBJ2-3; D is unclear. The germline V gene has CDR1 MNHEY and CDR2 SMNVEV (reference sequence). Trimming stripped 7 bases from V and 0 bases from J, with 14 bases between. The length of the CDR3 is 15 residues. The CDR3 nucleotides are TGTGCCAGCAAAACCAGACAATGGAGCACAGATACGCAGTATTTT. It is translated as CASKTRQWSTDTQYF.

The chain carries TRBV7-2 and TRBJ2-3; D perhaps matches TRBD2 (6 bases). V dropped 3 bases and J dropped 0 bases, with 10 bases sitting between them. Germline assignment: CDR1 SGHTA and CDR2 FQGNSA. This CDR3 has 15 residues. As DNA, the CDR3 is TGTGCCAGCAGCTTCGGGGGTACTAGCACAGATACGCAGTATTTT. It codes for CASSFGGTSTDTQYF. Looking up the rest from reference TRBV7-2 and TRBJ2-3 gives the full variable domain: GAGVSQSPSNKVTEKGKDVELRCDPISGHTALYWYRQSLGQGLEFLIYFQGNSAPDKSGLPSDRFSAERTGGSVSTLTIQRTQQEDSAVYLCASSFGGTSTDTQYFGPGTRLTVL.

V gene TRBV15 combines with J gene TRBJ1-1; the D is unclear. Per germline, CDR1 LNHNV and CDR2 YYDKDF (reference sequence). The CDR3 extends over 13 amino acids. V was shortened by 4 bases and J by 4 bases, with 10 bases between the two germline ends. The CDR3 region is CATSTPGVTEAFF. CDR3 nucleotide sequence: TGTGCCACCAGCACCCCCGGGGTCACTGAAGCTTTCTTT.

The chain uses TRBV28 and TRBJ2-7; 7 positions match TRBD1. The J segment lost 5 bases and the V segment lost 6 bases, leaving 28 bases of the junction unmatched. There are 20 residues in the CDR3. Germline V CDR1 and CDR2: MDHEN, SYDVKM. The CDR3 nucleotides read TGTGCCAGCAGAATTATACCGTGGCAGGGGGAAAGCAAAGCTCGGGACGAGCAGTACTTC. It is translated as CASRIIPWQGESKARDEQYF.

V and J are TRBV6-2 or TRBV6-3 and TRBJ2-2, with TRBD1 matching 8 bases. The CDR3 is made up of 16 amino acids. J lost 2 bases, V lost 2 bases, and 4 bases had no gene match. Germline loops: CDR1 MNHEY, CDR2 SVGEGT. CDR3 sequence (DNA): TGTGCCAGCAGTTACCCCGGACAGGGTAACACCGGGGAGCTGTTTTTT. Translated, it gives CASSYPGQGNTGELFF.

V usage is TRBV18 and J usage is TRBJ1-5; no firm D call. Trimming took off 3 bases at V and 5 bases at J, with 8 bases between the two ends. Germline V CDR1 and CDR2: KGHSH, LQKENI. The CDR3 is made up of 13 amino acids. CDR3 in amino acids: CASSPSSDQPQHF. The CDR3 DNA reads as TGTGCCAGCTCACCGTCGAGTGATCAGCCCCAGCATTTT.

This sequence joins TRBV12-3 or TRBV12-4 and TRBJ1-2; 8 bases match TRBD1. The length of the CDR3 is 13 residues. The ends lost 6 bases at V and 7 bases at J; junction bases unmatched: 7. The CDR3 DNA reads as TGTGCCAGCAGCAATGGACAGGGTGGTGGCTACACCTTC. As protein: CASSNGQGGGYTF.

The CDR3 nucleotides read TGTGCCAGCAGCCCAAGACAGGGGAATCAGCCCCAGCATTTT. Its translation is CASSPRQGNQPQHF. The chain uses TRBV27 and TRBJ1-5; 8 positions agree with TRBD1. Germline V gene sequence: CDR1 MNHEY, CDR2 SMNVEV (reference sequence). CDR3 length: 14 amino acids. The junction had 5 bases not matched to a gene; V was cut back by 6 bases and J by 4 bases.

The chain uses TRBV7-3 and TRBJ2-7, with TRBD2 matching 10 bases. The germline CDR1 and CDR2 sequences are SGHTA and FQGTGA. V shed 5 bases, J shed 4 bases, and the junction held 2 bases outside the gene matches. The CDR3 loop spans 13 amino acids. The CDR3 loop reads CASSLAGEYEQYF. CDR3 nucleotides: TGTGCCAGCAGCCTAGCGGGAGAATACGAGCAGTACTTC.

The V gene is TRBV6-5, the J gene TRBJ2-4; D is possibly TRBD1 (5 bases). Trimming stripped 7 bases from V and 2 bases from J, with 15 bases between. This CDR3 comprises 15 residues. Germline V lookup: CDR1 MNHEY, CDR2 SVGAGI. The CDR3 sequence: CASNSRQTTKNIQYF. CDR3 DNA sequence: TGTGCCAGCAATAGTCGACAGACGACCAAAAACATTCAGTACTTC.

In its sample, this clone was seen once. This chain joins TRBV5-5 and TRBJ2-5; the match to TRBD1 covers 8 bases. V shed 4 bases and J 5 bases; nucleotides not matched to a gene: 4. The CDR3 consists of 13 residues. Germline V gene lookup returns CDR1 SGHKS and CDR2 YYEKEE (reference sequence). The CDR3 sequence is CASSLTGDETQYF. The DNA for the CDR3 is TGTGCCAGCAGCCTGACAGGGGATGAGACCCAGTACTTC.

The J gene is TRBJ1-1, the V gene TRBV10-1; D perhaps matches TRBD1 (6 bases). Germline values: CDR1 WNHNN, CDR2 SYGVQD (reference sequence). The CDR3 covers 15 residues. The V gene lost 3 bases and the J gene lost 0 bases, with 11 bases spanning the gap. CDR3 amino acids: CASSDSGGMNTEAFF. CDR3 sequence (DNA): TGCGCCAGCAGTGACTCGGGGGGCATGAACACTGAAGCTTTCTTT.